Listed below are T cell receptor beta chains from one sample, sequenced in a study of Ad26.COV2.S vaccination and SARS-CoV-2 variants. Some clones are missing from TCRdb's copy, which holds only in-frame ones; the method was immunoSEQ multiplex PCR. The data show 300,000 to 350,000 clones, 85% to 90% seen once. The sequences come from peripheral blood, collected in a trial of Ad26.COV2.S vaccine versus placebo. The receptor set was obtained from a person aged 18 to 59 who received the Ad26.COV2.S COVID-19 vaccine or a placebo. CDR3s include the opening cysteine and the closing phenylalanine or tryptophan. The order of the fields is J gene, V gene, clone size, D gene, CDR3 DNA, CDR3 protein. The D gene is left open where the match is weak. Clone size is not always given. Where it is, it says once, few, many or a class for expanded clones.

j_gene: TRBJ2-7; v_gene: TRBV5-1; abundance: -; d_gene: -; CDR3nt: TGCGCCAGCAGCTTGTTCACATCGGGTATGGGGGAGCAGTACTTC; CDR3aa: CASSLFTSGMGEQYF
j_gene: TRBJ2-1; v_gene: TRBV7-2; abundance: -; d_gene: TRBD1; CDR3nt: TGTGCCAGCAGCTTAGGTCTTAGATGGACAGGGTATTTGGAGCAGTTCTTC; CDR3aa: CASSLGLRWTGYLEQFF
j_gene: TRBJ1-1; v_gene: TRBV3-1/TRBV3-2; abundance: -; d_gene: TRBD1; CDR3nt: TGTGCCAGCAGCCAAGGGGCAGGACAGGGGATCACTGAAGCTTTCTTT; CDR3aa: CASSQGAGQGITEAFF
j_gene: TRBJ1-1; v_gene: TRBV5-4; abundance: -; d_gene: -; CDR3nt: TGTGCCAGCAGCTTCCTCAACACTGAAGCTTTCTTT; CDR3aa: CASSFLNTEAFF
j_gene: TRBJ1-4; v_gene: TRBV27; abundance: few; d_gene: -; CDR3nt: TGTGCCAGCAGCCCTCCCCATGAAAAACTGTTTTTT; CDR3aa: CASSPPHEKLFF
j_gene: TRBJ1-1; v_gene: TRBV6-2/TRBV6-3; abundance: -; d_gene: -; CDR3nt: TGTGCCAGCAGTTATCCGGGGGCGGCTTTCTTT; CDR3aa: CASSYPGAAFF
j_gene: TRBJ2-1; v_gene: TRBV19; abundance: -; d_gene: -; CDR3nt: TGTGCCAGTAGTATGGAAGGGCGAGGCAGTTACAATGAGCAGTTCTTC; CDR3aa: CASSMEGRGSYNEQFF
j_gene: TRBJ1-5; v_gene: TRBV5-6; abundance: -; d_gene: -; CDR3nt: TGTGCCAGCAGCGCGGACGGCCGACGAGGACAGCCCCAGCATTTT; CDR3aa: CASSADGRRGQPQHF
j_gene: TRBJ1-5; v_gene: TRBV19; abundance: -; d_gene: -; CDR3nt: TGTGCCAGTAGGGGGGGTAAAAATAGCAATCAGCCCCAGCATTTT; CDR3aa: CASRGGKNSNQPQHF
j_gene: TRBJ1-1; v_gene: TRBV18; abundance: -; d_gene: TRBD1; CDR3nt: TGTGCCAGTTCCGGGACAGGAATGAACACTGAAGCTTTCTTT; CDR3aa: CASSGTGMNTEAFF
j_gene: TRBJ2-3; v_gene: TRBV29-1; abundance: -; d_gene: -; CDR3nt: TGCAGCGTTGAATCCCCCGATACGCAGTATTTT; CDR3aa: CSVESPDTQYF
j_gene: TRBJ1-1; v_gene: TRBV6-5; abundance: -; d_gene: -; CDR3nt: TGTGCCAGCAGTCCCGTCAAAGGCACTGAAGCTTTCTTT; CDR3aa: CASSPVKGTEAFF
j_gene: TRBJ1-3; v_gene: TRBV18; abundance: -; d_gene: TRBD1; CDR3nt: TGTGCCAGCTCACCACCCGGGACAGCCGGAAACACCATATATTTT; CDR3aa: CASSPPGTAGNTIYF
j_gene: TRBJ2-7; v_gene: TRBV7-9; abundance: -; d_gene: TRBD2; CDR3nt: TGTGCCAGCAGCTCGGGAGCGGGGGCGGAACCGAACTACGAGCAGTACTTC; CDR3aa: CASSSGAGAEPNYEQYF
j_gene: TRBJ2-3; v_gene: TRBV7-2; abundance: -; d_gene: -; CDR3nt: TGTGCCAGCAGCTTAGAGGGTGGACCCTCAGATACGCAGTATTTT; CDR3aa: CASSLEGGPSDTQYF
j_gene: TRBJ1-1; v_gene: TRBV4-3; abundance: few; d_gene: -; CDR3nt: TGCGCCAGCAGCCAAGACGGCCTGAACACTGAAGCTTTCTTT; CDR3aa: CASSQDGLNTEAFF